This T cell receptor (beta chain) was profiled in a study of blood T cell repertoires in COVID-19. About the study: T cells, B-cell-depleted T cells, or PBMCs supplied cDNA or gDNA.

This clone came up once. Per the study methods: By means of reference gene primer amplification, nucleated cell counts were estimated. The repertoire was sequenced with immunoSEQ multiplex PCR; TCRdb's copy has only in-frame clones and lacks some. From that table come the V and J calls and clone size; the DNA was used to work out D and trimming. The sample holds almost 400,000 clones, 80% to 90% seen once. Followed over time, Seattle patients had been enrolled while infection was active. V was pared by 6 bases and J by 4 bases, with 5 bases of the junction left unmatched. In germline, CDR1 is ENHRY, CDR2 SYGVKD. This CDR3 region has 15 residues.

Specimen: peripheral blood. V is TRBV10-3 and J is TRBJ2-3, with 12 bases fitting TRBD2. This TCR was recovered from a woman aged 60 to 75 with COVID-19, enrolled during active disease. The CDR3 sequence is CAISPSGGASDTQYF. For the CDR3, the DNA is TGTGCCATCAGCCCTAGCGGGGGGGCTTCAGATACGCAGTATTTT.